This T cell receptor (beta chain) comes out of a study of CD8 T cells in ankylosing spondylitis (dated by TCRdb to about 2017). For the study in its entirety: To find TCR variants linked to disease, the study profiled T cell receptor beta repertoires in ankylosing spondylitis patients and healthy donors. The full study cohort was made up of about two dozen ankylosing spondylitis patients and about a hundred healthy donors. Samples of peripheral blood were taken, and for ankylosing spondylitis patients, synovial fluid was collected as well.

This clonotype has more than one count but fewer than ten. Its recognized antigen is unknown. Per-base quality was not reported, and no clone a single base away is much larger than it. The listed sequencing device is Illumina HiSeq 2500. TCR beta libraries were prepared by quantitative 5'-RACE with molecular barcodes. On the authors' methods: A new computational method based on a probabilistic model of VDJ rearrangement was used to identify disease-linked TCR variants. TCRdb passed the public sequencing reads through fastp at Q25 and MiXCR, retaining productive beta sequences. Every CDR3 protein is listed once, alongside the most common genes and DNA of its rows. Here the V and J calls rest on TCRdb's processing, not on the authors' analysis. The sample table holds roughly 700,000 distinct CDR3 sequences, of which around 20% were seen once. Around 19% of the sample comes from the top ten. CDR1 and CDR2 are drawn from the germline V gene: SGHRS, YFSETQ. The CDR3 sequence holds 15 residues, the cysteine and phenylalanine included. This entry keeps only the CDR3 DNA: 45 bases, framed from base 1. The germline ends are 11 bases apart after V is trimmed by 0 bases and J by 4 bases.

The full study reports these points: The disease-linked clones were reported to be significantly enriched in matched synovial fluid samples from ankylosing spondylitis patients. A TCR beta motif of about eight highly homologous amino acid variants appeared characteristic of blood from ankylosing spondylitis patients. The disease-linked clones had a CD8+ phenotype and were found at relatively low frequencies in peripheral blood. Some TCR beta motif variants had previously been reported in synovial fluid and blood of reactive arthritis patients, which suggested common disease-initiation mechanisms.

The V and J segments used are TRBV5-1 and TRBJ1-3; the D segment cannot be called with confidence. The sequenced sample was blood, either unsorted or a sorted T cell fraction (not recorded which). The TCR comes from a male donor with ankylosing spondylitis. CDR3 region: CASSLDGVPGNTIYF. The DNA sequence is given as TGCGCCAGCAGCTTGGACGGGGTACCCGGAAACACCATATATTTT.